The sequence of this TCR beta chain was determined in a study of blood T cell repertoires in COVID-19. About the study: COVID-19 samples collected from the United States, Italy and Spain covered acute and convalescent phases. Nucleic acid was either cDNA or gDNA, and it came from T cells, B-cell-depleted T cells, or PBMCs.

The germline V and J ends were trimmed by 6 bases and 0 bases, with 12 bases remaining between them. CDR3 length: 15 amino acids. Germline CDR1 is MNHEY and CDR2 is SVGAGI. Per the original methods: It was from reference gene primer amplification that nucleated cell counts were estimated. Repertoires were generated with immunoSEQ multiplex PCR, while TCRdb's copy carries only in-frame clones and drops some. V, J and clone size were drawn from that table, and D and trimming were deduced from the DNA. The table records about 69,000 clones, roughly 80% of them present only once. The sequence came from an elderly woman with acute or convalescent COVID-19. The chain recombines TRBV6-5 with TRBJ1-5, with D possibly TRBD1 on 6 matching bases. Sequencing was carried out using peripheral blood. CDR3 region: CASRKQGNSNQPQHF. The DNA for the CDR3 is TGTGCCAGCAGGAAACAGGGAAATAGCAATCAGCCCCAGCATTTT.